The source of this TCR beta chain is a study of blood T cell repertoires in COVID-19. Only in-frame clones appear in the TCRdb table, and some are missing; sequencing was by immunoSEQ multiplex PCR. The sample records around 6,700 clones, 80% to 90% being singletons. V lost 3 bases, J lost 6 bases, and 6 bases lay in between. Germline lookup yields CDR1 SGHAT and CDR2 FQNNGV. CDR3 length equals 13 residues. This clone was found a few times. The specimen sequenced was peripheral blood. The chain links TRBV11-2 to TRBJ1-6, with D possibly being TRBD1 (6 bases). This TCR came from a man aged 65 to 85 with active COVID-19. The CDR3 here is CASSFRGNSPLHF. The CDR3, as DNA: TGTGCCAGCAGCTTCAGGGGTAATTCACCCCTCCACTTT.